Following are 8 T cell receptor beta chains from one sample sequenced in a study of blood T cell repertoires in COVID-19. Sequenced by immunoSEQ multiplex PCR; TCRdb stores in-frame clones only, minus some. The table records roughly 130,000 clones, roughly 90% of them present only once. The source material was peripheral blood. These receptors originate from a human donor with COVID-19, enrolled during active disease. The donor label of this sample is uncertain.

This rearrangement joins TRBV14 to TRBJ2-1, with 8 bases identical to TRBD2. V lost 0 bases, J lost 5 bases, and 3 bases stayed unmatched. CDR1 SGHDN and CDR2 FVKESK come from the germline V gene. The CDR3 totals 15 residues. CDR3 loop: CASSQETSAHNEQFF. CDR3 DNA: TGTGCCAGCAGCCAAGAGACTAGCGCCCACAATGAGCAGTTCTTC.

The rearrangement links TRBV7-2 to TRBJ2-2; 10 nucleotides agree with TRBD2. The CDR3 length is 15 residues. Trimming removed 3 bases from V and 5 bases from J; junction bases left unmatched: 3. The germline V gene has CDR1 SGHTA and CDR2 FQGNSA. The CDR3 reads CASSFTSGETGELFF. In DNA form, the CDR3 reads TGTGCCAGCAGCTTCACTAGCGGGGAAACCGGGGAGCTGTTTTTT.

V gene TRBV7-3 combines with J gene TRBJ1-1; 10 nucleotides match TRBD1. Germline CDR1 SGHTA, CDR2 FQGTGA. The V gene end was trimmed by 9 bases and the J gene end by 4 bases; junction bases not matched to a gene: 8. This CDR3 is 14 amino acids long. This CDR3 is CASSIRDRGTEAFF. DNA for the CDR3: TGTGCCAGTTCAATTCGGGACAGGGGCACTGAAGCTTTCTTT.

This chain links TRBV9 with TRBJ1-3, with D unresolved. The CDR3 is 16 residues long. Trimming pared 2 bases from V and 0 bases from J, leaving 12 bases between. Germline V gene lookup returns CDR1 SGDLS and CDR2 YYNGEE. CDR3 coding DNA: TGTGCCAGCAGCGTTCGGCAGGTGGGCTCTGGAAACACCATATATTTT. It is translated as CASSVRQVGSGNTIYF.

This rearrangement joins TRBV19 to TRBJ1-1; D call uncertain. V dropped 1 base and J dropped 1 base, with 10 bases sitting between them. The CDR3 contains 15 residues. Germline V gene data show CDR1 as LNHDA and CDR2 as SQIVND (reference sequence). The CDR3 region has the DNA TGTGCCAGTAGTATAGGCGGGCCGGGGAACACTGAAGCTTTCTTT. Protein: CASSIGGPGNTEAFF.

This clone was detected once. The rearrangement uses TRBV19 and TRBJ1-2; no firm D call. In germline, CDR1 is LNHDA, CDR2 SQIVND (reference sequence). The CDR3 is 15 residues long. Deletions cut 2 bases from V and 3 bases from J, with 13 bases between. The DNA for the CDR3 is TGTGCCAGTAGTATAATAAGCGCCGAGTACTATGGCTACACCTTC. Its protein is CASSIISAEYYGYTF.

This sequence joins TRBV7-9 and TRBJ2-7; tentatively, D is TRBD2 (6 bases). The CDR3 runs to 15 residues. Per germline, CDR1 SEHNR and CDR2 FQNEAQ (reference sequence). V was clipped by 5 bases and J by 2 bases, with 16 bases between them. CDR3 nucleotides: TGTGCCAGCAGCCCTGAAAGCGGGCGAACCTACGAGCAGTACTTC. Translated: CASSPESGRTYEQYF.

V usage is TRBV18 and J usage is TRBJ2-1, with TRBD2 matching over 9 bases. There are 15 residues in the CDR3. The germline CDR1 and CDR2 sequences are KGHSH and LQKENI. V was pared by 10 bases and J by 6 bases, with 13 bases of the junction left unmatched. CDR3 sequence (DNA): TGTGCCACCACTACGGGACTAGCTTCCCGCAATGAGCAGTTCTTC. It specifies CATTTGLASRNEQFF.